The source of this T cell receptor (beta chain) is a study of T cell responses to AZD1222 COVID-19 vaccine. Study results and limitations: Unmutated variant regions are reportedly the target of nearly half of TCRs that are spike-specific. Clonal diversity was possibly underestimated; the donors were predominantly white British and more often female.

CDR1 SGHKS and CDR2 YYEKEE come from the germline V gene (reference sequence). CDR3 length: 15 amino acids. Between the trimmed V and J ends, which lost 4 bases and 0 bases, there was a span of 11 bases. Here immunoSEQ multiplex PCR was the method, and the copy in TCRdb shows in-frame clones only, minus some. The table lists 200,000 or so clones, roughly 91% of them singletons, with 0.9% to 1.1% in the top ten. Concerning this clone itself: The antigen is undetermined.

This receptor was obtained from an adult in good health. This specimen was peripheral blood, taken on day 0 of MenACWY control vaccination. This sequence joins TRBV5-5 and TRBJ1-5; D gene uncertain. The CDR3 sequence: CASSLLGNSNQPQHF. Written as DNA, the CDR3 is TGTGCCAGCAGCCTTCTCGGGAATAGCAATCAGCCCCAGCATTTT. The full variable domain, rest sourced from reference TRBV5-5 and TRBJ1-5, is DAGVTQSPTHLIKTRGQQVTLRCSPISGHKSVSWYQQVLGQGPQFIFQYYEKEERGRGNFPDRFSARQFPNYSSELNVNALLLGDSALYLCASSLLGNSNQPQHFGDGTRLSIL.